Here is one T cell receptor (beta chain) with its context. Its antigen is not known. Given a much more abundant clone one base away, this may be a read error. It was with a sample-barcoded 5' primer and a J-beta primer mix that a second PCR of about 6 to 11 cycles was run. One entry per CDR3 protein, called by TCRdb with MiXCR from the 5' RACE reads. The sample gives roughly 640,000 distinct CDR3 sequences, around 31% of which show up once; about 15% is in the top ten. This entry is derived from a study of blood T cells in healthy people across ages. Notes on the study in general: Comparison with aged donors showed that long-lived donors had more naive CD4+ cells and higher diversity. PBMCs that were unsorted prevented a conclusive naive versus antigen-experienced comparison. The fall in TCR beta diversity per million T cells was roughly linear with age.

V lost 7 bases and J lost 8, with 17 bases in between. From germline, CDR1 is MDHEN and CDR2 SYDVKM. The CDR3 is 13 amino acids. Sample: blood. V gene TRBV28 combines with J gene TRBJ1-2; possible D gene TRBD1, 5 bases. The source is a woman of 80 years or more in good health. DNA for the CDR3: TGTGCCAGCATTCCGGGACGCTGCGGAGGCTACACCTTC. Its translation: CASIPGRCGGYTF.